These 20 T cell receptor beta chains were sequenced from one sample in a study of shared clonotypes between healthy human individuals. Naive CD8 populations comprised CD45RO-negative cells positively selected for CCR7, excluding terminally differentiated effector memory CD45RA+ cells. Data came from immunoSEQ multiplex PCR; TCRdb stores just in-frame clones and leaves some out. The sample records about 800,000 clones, around 96% being singletons. The sequencing input was naive CD8+ T cells sorted from blood. The source of these receptors is a man aged 25-40 years in good health.

The chain carries TRBV7-9 and TRBJ1-5; no firm D call. The V gene's germline CDR1 is SEHNR and CDR2 FQNEAQ (reference sequence). Trimming cost V 2 bases and J 1 base, with 6 bases left between them. The CDR3 contains 14 residues. CDR3 DNA: TGTGCCAGCAGCTTACAGGAGAGCAATCAGCCCCAGCATTTT. This sequence encodes CASSLQESNQPQHF.

The chain recombines TRBV7-9 with TRBJ1-1; D gene unclear. The germline V gene has CDR1 SEHNR and CDR2 FQNEAQ (reference sequence). CDR3 length: 10 amino acids. V gave up 6 bases and J gave up 11 bases, with 10 bases separating them. For the CDR3, the DNA is TGTGCCAGCAGTGCCTCACGGGCTTTCTTT. It yields the protein CASSASRAFF.

The genes are TRBV28 and TRBJ1-5; D perhaps matches TRBD1 (5 bases). Germline V lookup: CDR1 MDHEN, CDR2 SYDVKM. Trimming took off 3 bases at V and 0 bases at J, with 9 bases between the two ends. This CDR3 comprises 15 residues. CDR3: CASSFLGGSNQPQHF. The CDR3, as DNA: TGTGCCAGCAGTTTTTTGGGGGGTAGCAATCAGCCCCAGCATTTT.

With respect to this clone: A read error may produce the germline difference seen at one junction end. The V and J genes are TRBV7-7 and TRBJ2-1, with 10 bases matching TRBD2. The germline V gene encodes CDR1 SSHAT and CDR2 FNYEAQ (reference sequence). The CDR3 is made up of 13 amino acids. The CDR3 nucleotides are TGTGCTAGCAGCTTAGCGGGGGGACAAGAGCAGTTCTTC. This codes for CASSLAGGQEQFF.

The chain employs TRBV10-3 and TRBJ1-3; tentatively, D is TRBD1 (6 bases). Germline CDR1 ENHRY, CDR2 SYGVKD. The V gene lost 2 bases and the J gene lost 1 base, with 6 bases spanning the gap. The CDR3 loop spans 14 amino acids. This CDR3 is CAISEGTSGNTIYF. DNA of the CDR3: TGTGCCATCAGTGAGGGGACATCTGGAAACACCATATATTTT.

The J gene is TRBJ2-2, the V gene TRBV9; D is unresolved. From germline, CDR1 is SGDLS and CDR2 YYNGEE. This CDR3 comprises 11 residues. The ends were cut back, 4 bases at V and 5 bases at J, with 3 bases in the middle. Here the CDR3 reads CASSQTGELFF. DNA of the CDR3: TGTGCCAGCAGCCAAACCGGGGAGCTGTTTTTT.

This chain connects TRBV11-3 to TRBJ2-3, with D unresolved. Trimming removed 2 bases at V and 4 bases at J, with 25 bases between. This CDR3 is built from 19 residues. The germline CDR1 and CDR2 sequences are SGHNT and YENEEA. The CDR3 region has the DNA TGTGCCAGCAGCTTATGGTCCCAGTCAGTCGTCATTTGGTCAGATACGCAGTATTTT. This encodes CASSLWSQSVVIWSDTQYF.

The rearrangement joins TRBV5-5 to TRBJ1-4; D gene unclear. The CDR3 runs to 15 residues. Germline values: CDR1 SGHKS, CDR2 YYEKEE (reference sequence). V was shortened by 4 bases and J by 8 bases, with 18 bases between the two germline ends. In nucleotides, the CDR3 is TGTGCCAGCAGCCTCGCCCCCCAGCACCGCGAAAAACTGTTTTTT. Translating it yields CASSLAPQHREKLFF.

Concerning this clone itself: At the DNA level, this CDR3 is encoded by other sequences in the same sample as well. The V and J genes are TRBV27 and TRBJ1-1, with 7 bases matching TRBD1. Germline CDR1 reads MNHEY; CDR2 reads SMNVEV (reference sequence). The CDR3 covers 14 residues. Unmatched junction bases numbered 4, after V lost 6 bases and J lost 0 bases. In nucleotides, the CDR3 is TGTGCCAGCAGCCGACAGGGTTTGAACACTGAAGCTTTCTTT. It is translated as CASSRQGLNTEAFF.

The rearrangement uses TRBV10-3 and TRBJ1-1, with a weak D call TRBD1 (6 bases). Germline V gene data show CDR1 as ENHRY and CDR2 as SYGVKD. The CDR3 covers 16 residues. Between the trimmed V and J ends, which lost 0 bases and 0 bases, there was a span of 11 bases. CDR3 in DNA: TGTGCCATCAGTGAGTCGCCAGGACAGATGAACACTGAAGCTTTCTTT. It specifies CAISESPGQMNTEAFF.

V is TRBV2 and J is TRBJ1-5, with 9 bases lining up with TRBD1. Germline-derived CDR1 and CDR2 are SNHLY and FYNNEI. CDR3 length: 15 amino acids. The V and J ends lost 0 bases and 6 bases, in that order; junction bases with no gene match: 3. As DNA, the CDR3 is TGTGCCAGCAGTGAAGCGGGACAGGGAGGTCAGCCCCAGCATTTT. Encoded protein: CASSEAGQGGQPQHF.

The chain uses TRBV9 and TRBJ2-1, with D perhaps assigned TRBD1 or TRBD2 (5 bases each). Germline V CDR1 and CDR2: SGDLS, YYNGEE. The V end was cut by 3 bases, the J end by 3 bases, with 16 bases between. This CDR3 is built from 16 residues. The CDR3 protein is CASSALEGRFYNEQFF. The CDR3 nucleotides are TGTGCCAGCAGCGCCCTAGAGGGGCGATTCTACAATGAGCAGTTCTTC.

The chain couples TRBV10-3 to TRBJ1-5; 7 nucleotides line up with TRBD1. In germline, CDR1 is ENHRY, CDR2 SYGVKD. J lost 3 bases, V lost 6 bases, and 17 bases had no gene match. The CDR3 consists of 18 residues. The CDR3 sequence: CAISDINPGTENNQPQHF. CDR3 DNA sequence: TGTGCCATCAGCGATATCAACCCCGGGACAGAAAACAATCAGCCCCAGCATTTT.

This clone is a singleton in its sample. V usage is TRBV27 and J usage is TRBJ2-7; 10 positions agree with TRBD1. The CDR3 has 16 amino acids. With 3 bases clipped from V and 1 base from J, the junction kept 6 bases outside the gene matches. Germline V gene data show CDR1 as MNHEY and CDR2 as SMNVEV (reference sequence). The CDR3 DNA follows: TGTGCCAGCAGTTTCCAGATGGACAGGGGGTCCTACGAGCAGTACTTC. This translates into CASSFQMDRGSYEQYF.

The gene calls are TRBV7-9 and TRBJ2-2, with D unresolved. The CDR3 length is 16 residues. The ends were cut back, 5 bases at V and 5 bases at J, with 18 bases in the middle. Germline assignment: CDR1 SEHNR and CDR2 FQNEAQ (reference sequence). The DNA for the CDR3 is TGTGCCAGCAGCCATATCGACACGGAAGTGACCGGGGAGCTGTTTTTT. Amino acid sequence: CASSHIDTEVTGELFF.

The V and J genes are TRBV9 and TRBJ1-2, with a weak D call TRBD1 (6 bases). CDR3 length: 11 amino acids. The germline V gene encodes CDR1 SGDLS and CDR2 YYNGEE. Trimming pared 3 bases from V and 8 bases from J, leaving 8 bases between. This CDR3 is CASSAGGGYTF. The CDR3 DNA sequence: TGTGCCAGCAGCGCCGGGGGCGGCTACACCTTC.

Written as DNA, the CDR3 is TGTGCCAGCAGGGGACTAGCCTACGAGCAGTACTTC. It translates to CASRGLAYEQYF. The chain employs TRBV7-2 and TRBJ2-7; 8 nucleotides align to TRBD2. V was clipped by 6 bases and J by 2 bases; unmatched bases: 0. Looked up from germline, CDR1 is SGHTA and CDR2 is FQGNSA. The CDR3 is made up of 12 amino acids.

This sequence joins TRBV7-8 and TRBJ1-4; D is uncertain. This CDR3 is 16 amino acids long. CDR1 and CDR2 from the germline V gene are SGHVS and FQNEAQ. V lost 6 bases, J lost 3 bases, and 17 bases lay in between. The CDR3 bases are TGTGCCAGCAGTCGATCGGGAGCGGGCGCTAATGAAAAACTGTTTTTT. Encoded protein: CASSRSGAGANEKLFF.

The chain employs TRBV27 and TRBJ2-7, with 7 bases lining up with TRBD1. Per germline, CDR1 MNHEY and CDR2 SMNVEV (reference sequence). The length of the CDR3 is 14 residues. V shed 5 bases, J shed 2 bases, and the junction held 6 bases outside the gene matches. CDR3 loop: CASSASTGTYEQYF. CDR3 coding DNA: TGTGCCAGCAGTGCGTCGACAGGGACCTACGAGCAGTACTTC.

The rearrangement links TRBV28 to TRBJ2-5; D possibly uses TRBD1 or TRBD2 (6 bases each). Looked up from germline, CDR1 is MDHEN and CDR2 is SYDVKM. The V gene lost 2 bases and the J gene lost 5 bases, with 15 bases spanning the gap. The CDR3 contains 15 residues. Here the CDR3 reads CASSLTPGGGETQYF. The CDR3 region has the DNA TGTGCCAGCAGTTTAACGCCCGGGGGCGGTGAGACCCAGTACTTC.